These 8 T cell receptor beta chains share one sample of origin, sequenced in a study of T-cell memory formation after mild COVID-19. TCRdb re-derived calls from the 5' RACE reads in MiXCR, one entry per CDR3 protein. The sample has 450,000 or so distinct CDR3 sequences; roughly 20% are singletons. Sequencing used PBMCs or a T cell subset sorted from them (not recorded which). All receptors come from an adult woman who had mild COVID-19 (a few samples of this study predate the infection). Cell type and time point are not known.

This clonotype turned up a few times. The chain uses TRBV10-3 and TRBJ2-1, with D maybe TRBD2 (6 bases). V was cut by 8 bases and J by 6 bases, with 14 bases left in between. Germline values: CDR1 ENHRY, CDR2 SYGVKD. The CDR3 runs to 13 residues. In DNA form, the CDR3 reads TGTGCCATCGAAACGGGGGAATCCAATGAGCAGTTCTTC. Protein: CAIETGESNEQFF.

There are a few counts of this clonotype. The CDR3 here is CASSYVPGANTEAFF. The CDR3 DNA reads TGTGCCAGCAGTTACGTTCCGGGGGCAAACACTGAAGCTTTCTTT. The chain has TRBV6-5 and TRBJ1-1; TRBD1 is a possible D gene (6 bases). CDR1 and CDR2 (germline): MNHEY, SVGAGI. The CDR3 is 15 residues long. Trimming left V 2 bases short and J 2 bases short, with 12 bases between.

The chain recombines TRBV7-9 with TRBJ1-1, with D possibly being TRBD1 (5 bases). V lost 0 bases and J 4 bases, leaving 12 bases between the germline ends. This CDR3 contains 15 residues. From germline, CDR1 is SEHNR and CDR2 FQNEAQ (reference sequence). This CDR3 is CASSLAQGRSTEAFF. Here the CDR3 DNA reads TGTGCCAGCAGCTTAGCGCAGGGAAGGAGCACTGAAGCTTTCTTT.

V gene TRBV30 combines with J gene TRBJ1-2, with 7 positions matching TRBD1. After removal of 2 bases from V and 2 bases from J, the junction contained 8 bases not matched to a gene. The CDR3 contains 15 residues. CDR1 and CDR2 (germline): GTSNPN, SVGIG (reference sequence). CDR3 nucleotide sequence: TGTGCCTGGAGTCCACCGGGACAGACCAACTATGGCTACACCTTC. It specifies CAWSPPGQTNYGYTF.

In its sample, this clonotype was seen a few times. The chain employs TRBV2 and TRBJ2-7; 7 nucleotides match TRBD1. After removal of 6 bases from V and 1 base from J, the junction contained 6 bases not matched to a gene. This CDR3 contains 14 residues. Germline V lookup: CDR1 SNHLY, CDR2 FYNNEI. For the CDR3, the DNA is TGTGCCAGCAGGACAGGGCGCGGATCCTACGAGCAGTACTTC. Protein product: CASRTGRGSYEQYF.

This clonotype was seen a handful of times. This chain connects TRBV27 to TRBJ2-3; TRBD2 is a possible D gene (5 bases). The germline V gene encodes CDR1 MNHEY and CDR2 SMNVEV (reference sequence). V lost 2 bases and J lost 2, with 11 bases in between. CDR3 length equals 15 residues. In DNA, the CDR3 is TGTGCCAGCAGTTTACGAGGGTTGGCCACAGATACGCAGTATTTT. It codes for CASSLRGLATDTQYF.

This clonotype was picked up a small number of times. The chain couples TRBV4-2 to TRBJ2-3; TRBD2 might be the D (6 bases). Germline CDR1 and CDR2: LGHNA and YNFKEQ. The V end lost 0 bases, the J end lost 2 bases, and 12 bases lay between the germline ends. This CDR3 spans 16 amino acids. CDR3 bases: TGTGCCAGCAGCCAAGAGCGGGGCCCTTACACAGATACGCAGTATTTT. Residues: CASSQERGPYTDTQYF.

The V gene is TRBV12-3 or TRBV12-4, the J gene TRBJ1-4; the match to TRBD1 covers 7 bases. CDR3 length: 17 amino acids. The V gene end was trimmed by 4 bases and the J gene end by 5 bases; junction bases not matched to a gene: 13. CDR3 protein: CASSSYPGGTRNEKLFF. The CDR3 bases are TGTGCCAGCAGTTCATACCCAGGGGGGACACGGAATGAAAAACTGTTTTTT.